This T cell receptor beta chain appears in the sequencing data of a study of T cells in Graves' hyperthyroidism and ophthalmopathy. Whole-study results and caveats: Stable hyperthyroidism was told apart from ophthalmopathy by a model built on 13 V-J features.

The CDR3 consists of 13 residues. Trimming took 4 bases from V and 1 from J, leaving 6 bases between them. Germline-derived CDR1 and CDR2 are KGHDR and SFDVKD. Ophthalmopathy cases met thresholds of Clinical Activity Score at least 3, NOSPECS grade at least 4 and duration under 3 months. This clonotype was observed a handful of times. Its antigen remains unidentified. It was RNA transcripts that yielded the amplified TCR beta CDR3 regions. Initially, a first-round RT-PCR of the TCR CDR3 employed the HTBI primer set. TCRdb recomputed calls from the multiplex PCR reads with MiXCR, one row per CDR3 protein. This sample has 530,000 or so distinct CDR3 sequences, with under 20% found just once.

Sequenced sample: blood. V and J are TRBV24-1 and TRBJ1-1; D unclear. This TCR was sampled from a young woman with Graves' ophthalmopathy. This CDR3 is CATSETENTEAFF. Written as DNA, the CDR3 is TGTGCCACCAGTGAAACAGAGAACACTGAAGCTTTCTTT.